The 18 T cell receptor beta chains below were found in one sample sequenced in a study of T cell repertoires in ileal Crohn's disease. Only in-frame clones appear in the TCRdb table, and some are missing; sequencing was by immunoSEQ multiplex PCR. The data contain roughly 4,000 clones, around 70% of them singletons. The time point: neoterminal ileum biopsy at postoperative endoscopy, about 6 months after surgery. The sample taken for sequencing was ileal tissue. The receptor set was obtained from an adult with Crohn's disease.

This clone was seen a few times. The chain employs TRBV5-1 and TRBJ1-6; TRBD1 matches at 10 bases. CDR3 length equals 15 residues. V shed 0 bases, J shed 10 bases, and the junction held 4 bases outside the gene matches. CDR1 is SGHRS, CDR2 YFSETQ, per germline. CDR3: CASSLDGQGGSPLHF. DNA for the CDR3: TGCGCCAGCAGCTTGGATGGACAGGGGGGCTCACCCCTCCACTTT.

The V gene is TRBV19, the J gene TRBJ1-1; TRBD1 is a possible D gene (5 bases). Trimming removed 8 bases from V and 4 bases from J, with 17 bases in between. The V gene's germline CDR1 is LNHDA and CDR2 SQIVND (reference sequence). CDR3 length: 14 amino acids. The chain's CDR3 is CASGFQGAVTEAFF. In DNA, the CDR3 is TGTGCCAGTGGGTTTCAGGGCGCGGTCACTGAAGCTTTCTTT.

V and J are TRBV18 and TRBJ2-1; 9 nucleotides match TRBD1. The length of the CDR3 is 20 residues. With V trimmed by 0 bases and J by 1 base, 13 bases remained unmatched. CDR1 is KGHSH, CDR2 LQKENI, per germline. The CDR3 spells CASSPPRRTGVPWSYNEQFF. CDR3 DNA sequence: TGTGCCAGCTCACCACCTCGTCGGACAGGGGTCCCCTGGTCCTACAATGAGCAGTTCTTC. Looking up the rest from reference TRBV18 and TRBJ2-1 gives the full variable domain: NAGVMQNPRHLVRRRGQEARLRCSPMKGHSHVYWYRQLPEEGLKFMVYLQKENIIDESGMPKERFSAEFPKEGPSILRIQQVVRGDSAAYFCASSPPRRTGVPWSYNEQFFGPGTRLTVL.

The J gene is TRBJ1-1, the V gene TRBV2; no firm D call. In germline, CDR1 is SNHLY, CDR2 FYNNEI. The CDR3 has 12 amino acids. Trimming removed 6 bases at V and 8 bases at J, with 13 bases between. DNA of the CDR3: TGTGCCAGCAGCGGCAACTCGGGGGAAGCTTTCTTT. This codes for CASSGNSGEAFF.

This clone was detected a few times. The genes are TRBV30 and TRBJ1-2; D uncertain. The ends were cut back, 8 bases at V and 7 bases at J, with 14 bases in the middle. Germline-derived CDR1 and CDR2 are GTSNPN and SVGIG (reference sequence). The CDR3 totals 11 residues. CDR3 nucleotides: TGTGCCGCGCCCGGGTTGGGTGGCTACACCTTC. Translated, it gives CAAPGLGGYTF. Full variable domain (outside the CDR3, taken from reference TRBV30 and TRBJ1-2): SQTIHQWPATLVQPVGSPLSLECTVEGTSNPNLYWYRQAAGRGLQLLFYSVGIGQISSEVPQNLSASRPQDRQFILSSKKLLLSDSGFYLCAAPGLGGYTFGSGTRLTVV.

This chain connects TRBV19 to TRBJ2-7; D call uncertain. The germline V gene encodes CDR1 LNHDA and CDR2 SQIVND (reference sequence). Trimming removed 6 bases from V and 0 bases from J, with 9 bases in between. This CDR3 has 13 residues. Here the CDR3 DNA reads TGTGCCAGTAGAAAACCGAGCTCCTACGAGCAGTACTTC. Protein sequence: CASRKPSSYEQYF.

The V and J genes are TRBV6-5 and TRBJ1-2; 9 bases are a match to TRBD1. The V and J ends lost 11 bases and 3 bases, in that order; junction bases with no gene match: 7. Germline CDR1 is MNHEY and CDR2 is SVGAGI. This CDR3 spans 13 amino acids. This CDR3 is CASGTGKDYGYTF. The CDR3 DNA reads TGTGCCTCGGGGACAGGGAAAGACTATGGCTACACCTTC.

This sequence joins TRBV2 and TRBJ2-3, with 10 nucleotides matching TRBD2. Germline lookup yields CDR1 SNHLY and CDR2 FYNNEI. The ends lost 4 bases at V and 4 bases at J; junction bases unmatched: 5. The CDR3 runs to 15 residues. The CDR3 coding sequence is TGTGCCAGCAGTGCTGGACTAGCGGCTTCAGATACGCAGTATTTT. Translating it yields CASSAGLAASDTQYF.

This clone was seen once. V gene TRBV27 combines with J gene TRBJ2-6; perhaps TRBD2 as D (6 bases). V gave up 2 bases and J gave up 4 bases, with 15 bases separating them. Germline lookup yields CDR1 MNHEY and CDR2 SMNVEV (reference sequence). CDR3 length equals 17 residues. CDR3 DNA: TGTGCCAGCAGTTTAATTTCTAGCGCTTCCGGGGCCAACGTCCTGACTTTC. This sequence encodes CASSLISSASGANVLTF.

The chain combines TRBV6-4 with TRBJ2-1; maybe TRBD1 (5 bases). CDR3 length: 14 amino acids. The germline V gene has CDR1 MRHNA and CDR2 SNTAGT. V was clipped by 2 bases and J by 0 bases, with 5 bases between them. As DNA, the CDR3 is TGTGCCAGCAGTGACGACAGCTCCTACAATGAGCAGTTCTTC. The encoded protein is CASSDDSSYNEQFF.

The chain is built from TRBV19 and TRBJ1-5, with 7 bases identical to TRBD1. This CDR3 region has 17 residues. V lost 5 bases, J lost 0 bases, and 10 bases stayed unmatched. From germline, CDR1 is LNHDA and CDR2 SQIVND (reference sequence). The DNA of the CDR3 is TGTGCCAGTAGTCCAGACAGGGTATGGTATAGCAATCAGCCCCAGCATTTT. Translation gives CASSPDRVWYSNQPQHF.

This chain uses TRBV19 with TRBJ1-1, with D maybe TRBD1 (6 bases). V lost 6 bases, J lost 2 bases, and 10 bases lay in between. Per germline, CDR1 LNHDA and CDR2 SQIVND (reference sequence). This CDR3 has 13 amino acids. The DNA for the CDR3 is TGTGCCAGTAGGACAGGCGGAAACACTGAAGCTTTCTTT. The encoded protein is CASRTGGNTEAFF. The whole variable domain, filled in from reference TRBV19 and TRBJ1-1, reads DGGITQSPKYLFRKEGQNVTLSCEQNLNHDAMYWYRQDPGQGLRLIYYSQIVNDFQKGDIAEGYSVSREKKESFPLTVTSAQKNPTAFYLCASRTGGNTEAFFGQGTRLTVV.

This clone occurred once. The chain recombines TRBV27 with TRBJ1-1, with 8 bases fitting TRBD1. CDR3 length equals 14 residues. CDR1 is MNHEY, CDR2 SMNVEV, per germline (reference sequence). The V segment lost 5 bases and the J segment 4 bases; nucleotides outside the gene matches: 6. CDR3 nucleotide sequence: TGTGCCAGCAGTCCGCAACAGGGGGGCACTGAAGCTTTCTTT. It encodes CASSPQQGGTEAFF.

This clone was counted a few times. The rearrangement joins TRBV6-6 to TRBJ1-5; no clear D. The V and J ends lost 6 bases and 5 bases respectively, with 20 bases between them. Germline CDR1 and CDR2: MNHNY and SVGAGI (reference sequence). This CDR3 is 16 amino acids long. The DNA for the CDR3 is TGTGCCAGCAGCTACGCGGAGTCATTTCGGGATCAGCCCCAGCATTTT. This sequence encodes CASSYAESFRDQPQHF.

This chain links TRBV27 with TRBJ2-3; 8 nucleotides agree with TRBD2. The CDR3 totals 14 residues. Germline-derived CDR1 and CDR2 are MNHEY and SMNVEV (reference sequence). Trimming at V came to 3 bases and at J to 5 bases, leaving 4 bases not matched to a gene. The CDR3 nucleotides read TGTGCCAGCAGTTTCGGCGGGGGGAGAGATACGCAGTATTTT. The encoded protein is CASSFGGGRDTQYF.

The chain is built from TRBV27 and TRBJ2-2, with 13 bases identical to TRBD2. The CDR3 spans 16 residues. V shed 5 bases, J shed 7 bases, and the junction held 7 bases outside the gene matches. Germline CDR1 reads MNHEY; CDR2 reads SMNVEV (reference sequence). The CDR3 nucleotides are TGTGCCAGCAGTCTAACTAGCGGGGGGGCCGGCGGGGAGCTGTTTTTT. Translated, it gives CASSLTSGGAGGELFF.

A single count supports this clone. This sequence joins TRBV29-1 and TRBJ1-4; 7 bases line up with TRBD1. Germline-derived CDR1 and CDR2 are SQVTM and ANQGSEA. V lost 6 bases, J lost 2 bases, and 6 bases stayed unmatched. This CDR3 region has 14 residues. In DNA form, the CDR3 reads TGCAGCGTCGGGACAGCCGGGACTAATGAAAAACTGTTTTTT. Translating it yields CSVGTAGTNEKLFF.

The chain carries TRBV6-6 and TRBJ1-5; D is undetermined. The CDR3 is 14 residues long. The ends were cut back, 2 bases at V and 7 bases at J, with 12 bases in the middle. CDR1 is MNHNY and CDR2 is SVGAGI in the germline V gene (reference sequence). The DNA for the CDR3 is TGTGCCAGCAGTTACGAGGGCAATCCCCAGCCCCAGCATTTT. Its translation is CASSYEGNPQPQHF.